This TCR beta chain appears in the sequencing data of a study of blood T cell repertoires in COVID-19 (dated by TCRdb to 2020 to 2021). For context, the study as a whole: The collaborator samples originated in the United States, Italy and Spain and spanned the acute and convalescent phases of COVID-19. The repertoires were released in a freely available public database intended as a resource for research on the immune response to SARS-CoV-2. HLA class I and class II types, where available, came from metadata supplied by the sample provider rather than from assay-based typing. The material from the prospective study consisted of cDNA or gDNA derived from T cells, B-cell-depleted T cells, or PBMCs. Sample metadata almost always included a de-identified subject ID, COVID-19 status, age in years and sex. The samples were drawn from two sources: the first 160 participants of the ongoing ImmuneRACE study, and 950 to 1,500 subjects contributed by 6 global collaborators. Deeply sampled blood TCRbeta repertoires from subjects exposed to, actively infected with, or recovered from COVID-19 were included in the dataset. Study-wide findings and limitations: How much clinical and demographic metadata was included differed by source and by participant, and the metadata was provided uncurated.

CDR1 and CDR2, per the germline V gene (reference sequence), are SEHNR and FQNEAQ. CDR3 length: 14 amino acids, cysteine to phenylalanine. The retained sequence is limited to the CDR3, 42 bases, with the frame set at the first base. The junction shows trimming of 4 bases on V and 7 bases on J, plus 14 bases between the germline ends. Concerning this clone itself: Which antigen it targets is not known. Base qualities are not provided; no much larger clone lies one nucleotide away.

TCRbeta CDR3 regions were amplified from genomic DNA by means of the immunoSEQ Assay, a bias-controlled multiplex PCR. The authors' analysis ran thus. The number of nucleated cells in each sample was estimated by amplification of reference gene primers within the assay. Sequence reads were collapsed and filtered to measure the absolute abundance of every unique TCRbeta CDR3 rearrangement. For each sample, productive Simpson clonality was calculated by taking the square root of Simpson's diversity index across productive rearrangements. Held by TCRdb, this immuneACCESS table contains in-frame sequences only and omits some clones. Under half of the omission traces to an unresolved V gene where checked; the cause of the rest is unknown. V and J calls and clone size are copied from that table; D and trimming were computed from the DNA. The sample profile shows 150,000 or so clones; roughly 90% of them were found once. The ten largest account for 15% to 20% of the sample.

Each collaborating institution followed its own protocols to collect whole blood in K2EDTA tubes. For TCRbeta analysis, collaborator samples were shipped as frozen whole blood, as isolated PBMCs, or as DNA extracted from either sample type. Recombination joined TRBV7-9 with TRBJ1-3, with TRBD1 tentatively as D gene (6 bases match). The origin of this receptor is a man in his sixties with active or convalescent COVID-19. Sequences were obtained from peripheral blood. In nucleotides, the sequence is TGTGCCAGCAGCTCGACAGGCCCAGGGAACACCATATATTTT. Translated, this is CASSSTGPGNTIYF.